Listed below are T cell receptor beta chains from one sample, sequenced in a study of T cells after yellow fever vaccination. TCRdb reanalysed the 5' RACE reads using MiXCR and keeps one entry per CDR3 protein. This table has around 320,000 distinct CDR3 sequences, 7.5% to 9.5% appearing once. Sequencing was performed on CD4+ T cells sorted from PBMCs, taken 5 days after the yellow fever booster vaccination. All receptors derive from a man aged 18-30 years who received the YFV17D yellow fever vaccine. Each CDR3 is given with its conserved first and last residue. Fields, in order: CDR3 length, V gene, J gene, clone size, D gene, CDR3 DNA, CDR3 protein. D genes are given only for firm matches. Clone sizes are given selectively: once, few, many, or a class where the clone is expanded.

CDR3 length: 17
V gene: TRBV7-2
J gene: TRBJ1-2
clone size: few
D gene: TRBD1
CDR3 DNA: TGTGCCAGCAGCTCGCTACGCACAGGGGGGAGGGGCTATGGCTACACCTTC
CDR3 protein: CASSSLRTGGRGYGYTF

CDR3 length: 11
V gene: TRBV7-2
J gene: TRBJ2-5
clone size: many
D gene: -
CDR3 DNA: TGTGCCAGCAGCTTAGGAGGGGCCCAGTACTTC
CDR3 protein: CASSLGGAQYF

CDR3 length: 17
V gene: TRBV7-2
J gene: TRBJ2-7
clone size: few
D gene: TRBD2
CDR3 DNA: TGTGCCAGCAGCTCCCGACTAGCGGGGGTAACCTCCTACGAGCAGTACTTC
CDR3 protein: CASSSRLAGVTSYEQYF

CDR3 length: 16
V gene: TRBV20-1
J gene: TRBJ2-7
clone size: once
D gene: -
CDR3 DNA: TGCAGTGCTAGAGATAGACCACTCCTGGGGCTTTACGAGCAGTACTTC
CDR3 protein: CSARDRPLLGLYEQYF

CDR3 length: 13
V gene: TRBV7-3
J gene: TRBJ2-5
clone size: -
D gene: -
CDR3 DNA: TGTGCCAGCAGCTTAAGGGTTCAAGAGACCCAGTACTTC
CDR3 protein: CASSLRVQETQYF

CDR3 length: 14
V gene: TRBV12-3/TRBV12-4
J gene: TRBJ1-2
clone size: many
D gene: -
CDR3 DNA: TGTGCCAGCAGTCCGGGACGGGTTGGCTATGGCTACACCTTC
CDR3 protein: CASSPGRVGYGYTF

CDR3 length: 13
V gene: TRBV27
J gene: TRBJ2-5
clone size: many
D gene: -
CDR3 DNA: TGTGCCAGCACCACCTTCGGGGTGGAGACCCAGTACTTC
CDR3 protein: CASTTFGVETQYF

CDR3 length: 14
V gene: TRBV20-1
J gene: TRBJ2-2
clone size: few
D gene: -
CDR3 DNA: TGCAGTGCTGGAACAGGGAGTAACACCGGGGAGCTGTTTTTT
CDR3 protein: CSAGTGSNTGELFF

CDR3 length: 13
V gene: TRBV20-1
J gene: TRBJ1-5
clone size: few
D gene: -
CDR3 DNA: TGCAGTGCTAGAGAACTTGCAGGGCAGCCCCAGCATTTT
CDR3 protein: CSARELAGQPQHF

CDR3 length: 17
V gene: TRBV19
J gene: TRBJ2-1
clone size: many
D gene: TRBD1
CDR3 DNA: TGTGCCAGTAGTACCTTTAAACCGGGACAGGCCTACAATGAGCAGTTCTTC
CDR3 protein: CASSTFKPGQAYNEQFF

CDR3 length: 13
V gene: TRBV7-9
J gene: TRBJ1-2
clone size: -
D gene: -
CDR3 DNA: TGTGCCAGCAGCTTAGATGGGTTTCGCGGCTACACCTTC
CDR3 protein: CASSLDGFRGYTF

CDR3 length: 14
V gene: TRBV5-1
J gene: TRBJ2-3
clone size: -
D gene: -
CDR3 DNA: TGCGCCAGCAGCTCGAGTTGGGCCACAGATACGCAGTATTTT
CDR3 protein: CASSSSWATDTQYF

CDR3 length: 15
V gene: TRBV12-3/TRBV12-4
J gene: TRBJ1-6
clone size: -
D gene: TRBD1
CDR3 DNA: TGTGCCAGCACCCCAAGACAGGGATTGGGTTCACCCCTCCACTTT
CDR3 protein: CASTPRQGLGSPLHF

CDR3 length: 12
V gene: TRBV6-6
J gene: TRBJ2-2
clone size: -
D gene: -
CDR3 DNA: TGTGCCAGCCTAGAGAACACCGGGGAGCTGTTTTTT
CDR3 protein: CASLENTGELFF

CDR3 length: 13
V gene: TRBV5-4
J gene: TRBJ2-2
clone size: -
D gene: -
CDR3 DNA: TGTGCCAGCAGCTCACCCAGCCCCGGGGAGCTGTTTTTT
CDR3 protein: CASSSPSPGELFF

CDR3 length: 16
V gene: TRBV4-1
J gene: TRBJ2-1
clone size: -
D gene: TRBD2
CDR3 DNA: TGCGCCAGCAGCCCGCGACTAGCGGGGGGCCACAATGAGCAGTTCTTC
CDR3 protein: CASSPRLAGGHNEQFF

CDR3 length: 15
V gene: TRBV24-1
J gene: TRBJ2-2
clone size: few
D gene: -
CDR3 DNA: TGTGCCACCAGTGATTCCTTTCCGGCCGGCGGGGAGCTGTTTTTT
CDR3 protein: CATSDSFPAGGELFF

CDR3 length: 16
V gene: TRBV6-2/TRBV6-3
J gene: TRBJ2-7
clone size: -
D gene: -
CDR3 DNA: TGTGCCAGCAGTTACGGTACAGGTGTTTACTCCTACGAGCAGTACTTC
CDR3 protein: CASSYGTGVYSYEQYF

CDR3 length: 14
V gene: TRBV7-9
J gene: TRBJ1-2
clone size: -
D gene: -
CDR3 DNA: TGTGCCAGCAGCTTAGATCCGGGAGGCTATGGCTACACCTTC
CDR3 protein: CASSLDPGGYGYTF

CDR3 length: 12
V gene: TRBV5-8
J gene: TRBJ2-2
clone size: -
D gene: -
CDR3 DNA: TGTGCCAGCAGCCGAAGGCCTGGGGAGCTGTTTTTT
CDR3 protein: CASSRRPGELFF

CDR3 length: 15
V gene: TRBV4-1
J gene: TRBJ2-5
clone size: few
D gene: TRBD2
CDR3 DNA: TGCGCCAGCAGCCAATCGGAGGCTCTAGCGGTGACCCAGTACTTC
CDR3 protein: CASSQSEALAVTQYF

CDR3 length: 12
V gene: TRBV20-1
J gene: TRBJ1-6
clone size: few
D gene: -
CDR3 DNA: TGCAGTGCTAGAGATTTTTATTCACCCCTCCACTTT
CDR3 protein: CSARDFYSPLHF

CDR3 length: 15
V gene: TRBV5-4
J gene: TRBJ2-3
clone size: few
D gene: -
CDR3 DNA: TGTGCCAGCAGCTTGGCCGCAGGGGAGGGAGATACGCAGTATTTT
CDR3 protein: CASSLAAGEGDTQYF

CDR3 length: 14
V gene: TRBV2
J gene: TRBJ2-7
clone size: few
D gene: -
CDR3 DNA: TGTGCCAGCAGTGAGCGGCAGGGTCCTTACGAGCAGTACTTC
CDR3 protein: CASSERQGPYEQYF

CDR3 length: 15
V gene: TRBV3-1
J gene: TRBJ1-4
clone size: few
D gene: -
CDR3 DNA: TGTGCCAGCAGCCAACGGTCCGCATCTCGGGAAAAACTGTTTTTT
CDR3 protein: CASSQRSASREKLFF

CDR3 length: 15
V gene: TRBV12-3/TRBV12-4
J gene: TRBJ2-3
clone size: -
D gene: TRBD1
CDR3 DNA: TGTGCCAGCAGTTTCGATGGCAGGGGGACAGATACGCAGTATTTT
CDR3 protein: CASSFDGRGTDTQYF

CDR3 length: 13
V gene: TRBV7-2
J gene: TRBJ2-2
clone size: many
D gene: -
CDR3 DNA: TGTGCCAGCAGCCAAATAGTATCCGGGGAGCTGTTTTTT
CDR3 protein: CASSQIVSGELFF

CDR3 length: 11
V gene: TRBV12-3/TRBV12-4
J gene: TRBJ1-2
clone size: -
D gene: -
CDR3 DNA: TGTGCCAGCAGCCAGGGGTTTAGCTACACCTTC
CDR3 protein: CASSQGFSYTF

CDR3 length: 18
V gene: TRBV3-1
J gene: TRBJ1-2
clone size: many
D gene: -
CDR3 DNA: TGTGCCAGCAGTCGATCCCCCAAAACAGGGTCGGCTAACTATGGCTACACCTTC
CDR3 protein: CASSRSPKTGSANYGYTF

CDR3 length: 14
V gene: TRBV6-5
J gene: TRBJ1-5
clone size: -
D gene: TRBD1
CDR3 DNA: TGTGCCAGCGGCCAGGGGACAGGGTATCAGCCCCAGCATTTT
CDR3 protein: CASGQGTGYQPQHF

CDR3 length: 10
V gene: TRBV28
J gene: TRBJ1-4
clone size: -
D gene: -
CDR3 DNA: TGTGCCAGCATGGGGGGAAAACTGTTTTTT
CDR3 protein: CASMGGKLFF